This T cell receptor (beta chain) comes out of a study of monozygotic twins with inflammatory bowel disease. Germline V lookup: CDR1 SGHTA, CDR2 FQGTGA. The CDR3 totals 17 residues. Staff drew a 2.5 ml blood sample from each donor. TCRdb re-analyzed the 5' RACE reads; it lists each CDR3 protein once, without DNA. The listing records around 230,000 distinct CDR3 sequences. This sequence was found in a human donor with ulcerative colitis or Crohn's disease, or a healthy co-twin of an affected twin (not recorded which). Sequencing input: blood. The rearrangement links TRBV7-3 to TRBJ2-1; the D call of TRBD1 rests on TCRdb alone, since no DNA is present to check it. The CDR3 spells CASSLHSGQGSGNEQFF.